This T cell receptor beta chain was captured in a study of T cells expressing NK-cell markers. The study, taken as a whole, reports: Topping the CD3+CD56-NKG2C+ fraction as well were these clonotypes, in four donors.

From the 5' RACE reads, TCRdb lists one entry per CDR3 protein and no DNA. Its table records around 260,000 distinct CDR3 sequences. Germline V gene sequence: CDR1 SEHNR, CDR2 FQNEAQ (reference sequence). The CDR3 loop spans 16 amino acids. On this clonotype: What it binds is unknown.

The sample taken for sequencing was blood T cells: a sorted CD56 or NKG2C T cell subset, CD4+ or CD8+ T cells, or bulk PBMC T cells (not recorded which). The TCR originated in a woman between 18 and 70 years old in good health. V gene TRBV7-9 combines with J gene TRBJ2-3; without DNA, the TCRdb call of TRBD1 cannot be checked. CDR3 residues: CASSLWDRVRTDTQYF. Together with reference TRBV7-9 and TRBJ2-3, the CDR3 gives the full variable domain: DTGVSQNPRHKITKRGQNVTFRCDPISEHNRLYWYRQTLGQGPEFLTYFQNEAQLEKSRLLSDRFSAERPKGSFSTLEIQRTEQGDSAMYLCASSLWDRVRTDTQYFGPGTRLTVL.